The clone carrying this T cell receptor beta chain was recorded many times. Its antigen is not known. This entry belongs to a study of CD8 T cells in ankylosing spondylitis. CDR1 SGHAT and CDR2 FQNNGV come from the germline V gene. The CDR3 covers 14 residues. The V gene lost 4 bases and the J gene lost 4 bases, with 14 bases spanning the gap. Preparation of TCR beta libraries was done by quantitative 5'-RACE with molecular barcodes. From the 5' RACE reads, TCRdb called clonotypes with MiXCR, one entry per CDR3 protein. Counted here are about 460,000 distinct CDR3 sequences, roughly 5% occurring once; the ten biggest clones make up 3% to 4.5%. Notes on the study in general: One TCR beta motif, made up of eight or nine highly homologous variants, appeared characteristic of ankylosing spondylitis blood. Existing reports had already noted some motif variants in reactive arthritis synovial fluid and blood. Enrichment of disease-linked clones was reportedly significant in matched ankylosing spondylitis synovial fluid. With a CD8+ phenotype, disease-linked clones were relatively rare in peripheral blood.

The sequence derives from a male donor with ankylosing spondylitis. The chain links TRBV11-2 to TRBJ2-7; possibly TRBD1 for D (6 bases). What was sequenced was blood, either unsorted or a sorted T cell fraction (not recorded which). The CDR3, as DNA: TGTGCCAGCAGCTACCCGGGACAACGATACGAGCAGTACTTC. It is translated as CASSYPGQRYEQYF.